These 8 T cell receptor beta chains were sequenced from one sample in a study of OX40 agonist ivuxolimab in advanced cancers. Measured with immunoSEQ multiplex PCR; TCRdb has only the in-frame clones, and not every one. The data contain roughly 40,000 clones, about 90% of them seen just once; the ten biggest clones take up about 28%. The sample in question was CD4+ or CD8+ T cells sorted from blood, obtained in a trial of the OX40 agonist ivuxolimab. All receptors come from an adult with an advanced solid tumor such as melanoma, head and neck, liver or kidney cancer.

The chain links TRBV5-1 to TRBJ2-7; no firm D call. Per germline, CDR1 SGHRS and CDR2 YFSETQ. V lost 0 bases to trimming and J lost 0 bases, with 13 bases between them. The CDR3 runs to 16 residues. This CDR3 reads CASSLVGSPSSYEQYF. Written as DNA, the CDR3 is TGCGCCAGCAGCTTGGTCGGGTCCCCTAGCTCCTACGAGCAGTACTTC. The full variable domain, its missing parts supplied by reference TRBV5-1 and TRBJ2-7, is KAGVTQTPRYLIKTRGQQVTLSCSPISGHRSVSWYQQTPGQGLQFLFEYFSETQRNKGNFPGRFSGRQFSNSRSEMNVSTLELGDSALYLCASSLVGSPSSYEQYFGPGTRLTVT.

The V call is TRBV2, the J call TRBJ1-5; D might be TRBD1 (5 bases). With 8 bases removed from V and 3 bases from J, the gap between germline ends came to 17 bases. The germline CDR1 and CDR2 sequences are SNHLY and FYNNEI. The CDR3 runs 15 residues. The CDR3 sequence: CASQMGDWDNQPQHF. In DNA, the CDR3 is TGTGCCAGCCAAATGGGGGATTGGGACAATCAGCCCCAGCATTTT.

The chain links TRBV27 to TRBJ1-2; D is perhaps TRBD1 (6 bases). The V gene lost 4 bases and the J gene lost 8 bases, with 17 bases spanning the gap. CDR3 length: 14 amino acids. Looked up from germline, CDR1 is MNHEY and CDR2 is SMNVEV (reference sequence). Written as DNA, the CDR3 is TGTGCCAGCAGTTCCGCCCCAGGGGAGGAAGGCTACACCTTC. Protein sequence: CASSSAPGEEGYTF.

V and J are TRBV4-3 and TRBJ1-4; TRBD1 matches 7 bases. The V gene end was trimmed by 1 base and the J gene end by 4 bases; junction bases not matched to a gene: 3. The CDR3 runs to 15 residues. Germline V lookup: CDR1 LGHNA, CDR2 YSLEER. The DNA for the CDR3 is TGCGCCAGCAGCCAAGCGGACAGGAATAATGAAAAACTGTTTTTT. This sequence encodes CASSQADRNNEKLFF.

V usage is TRBV15 and J usage is TRBJ2-3; a possible D gene is TRBD1 (5 bases). V gave up 1 base and J gave up 3 bases, with 5 bases separating them. From germline, CDR1 is LNHNV and CDR2 YYDKDF (reference sequence). This CDR3 region has 13 residues. This CDR3 reads CATSRGQTDTQYF. The CDR3 DNA is TGTGCCACCAGCAGAGGACAGACAGATACGCAGTATTTT.

The chain employs TRBV4-3 and TRBJ2-1; 12 positions match TRBD2. The CDR3 contains 16 residues. V shed 0 bases, J shed 6 bases, and the junction held 3 bases outside the gene matches. Germline-derived CDR1 and CDR2 are LGHNA and YSLEER. CDR3 sequence: CASSQEGLAGRNEQFF. For the CDR3, the DNA is TGCGCCAGCAGCCAAGAAGGACTAGCGGGACGCAATGAGCAGTTCTTC.

The chain combines TRBV7-9 with TRBJ2-7; D uncertain. Per the germline V gene, CDR1 is SEHNR and CDR2 is FQNEAQ (reference sequence). The CDR3 is 11 amino acids. The V end was cut by 5 bases, the J end by 0 bases, with 2 bases between. Written as DNA, the CDR3 is TGTGCCAGCAGCGCCTCCTACGAGCAGTACTTC. As protein: CASSASYEQYF.

The chain has TRBV2 and TRBJ1-1, with TRBD1 as a possible D gene (5 bases). The CDR3 extends over 15 amino acids. Looked up from germline, CDR1 is SNHLY and CDR2 is FYNNEI. V was clipped by 3 bases and J by 1 base, with 12 bases between them. CDR3 amino acids: CASSDGFGGNTEAFF. The CDR3 DNA is TGTGCCAGCAGTGACGGGTTCGGGGGGAACACTGAAGCTTTCTTT.